The rows below give T cell receptor beta chains drawn from one sample of a study of early T cells in non-severe SARS-CoV-2 infection. MiXCR was run by TCRdb on the 5' RACE reads, yielding one entry per CDR3 protein. This table holds fewer than 65,000 distinct CDR3 sequences, roughly 8.2% found once. The input for sequencing was whole blood, taken at baseline. The origin of the receptors is an adult who was a healthcare worker with PCR-confirmed SARS-CoV-2 infection or an uninfected control (not recorded which). CDR3s include the opening cysteine and the closing phenylalanine or tryptophan. D genes are given only for firm matches. Part of the rows lack a size; the others show once, few, many or a class for expanded clones.

j_gene	d_gene	v_gene	abundance	CDR3nt	CDR3aa
TRBJ2-7	.	TRBV28	many	TGTGCCAGCAGTCGTCTAGGGACCTACGAGCAGTACTTC	CASSRLGTYEQYF
TRBJ2-5	TRBD1	TRBV19	.	TGTGCCAGTAGCCCCAGGGGGCCCAAAGAGACCCAGTACTTC	CASSPRGPKETQYF
TRBJ2-5	.	TRBV27	few	TGTGCCAGCAGTTTATGGCCTTACGACTTC	CASSLWPYDF
TRBJ2-1	TRBD1	TRBV24-1	.	TGTGCCACCAGTGAGAGTGTTTTATCCGGGACAGTCTACAATGAGCAGTTCTTC	CATSESVLSGTVYNEQFF
TRBJ1-2	TRBD1	TRBV28	.	TGTGCCAGCACCCGGGACAGCCCCTATGGCTACACCTTC	CASTRDSPYGYTF
TRBJ2-1	TRBD2	TRBV18	many	TGTGCCAGCTCACTACAGACTAGCGGGAGCACCAATGAGCAGTTCTTC	CASSLQTSGSTNEQFF
TRBJ2-2	.	TRBV6-5	.	TGTGCCAGCATTCACGGGAACACCGGGGAGCTGTTTTTT	CASIHGNTGELFF
TRBJ2-5	.	TRBV30	few	TGTGCCTGGAGTGTCCCTGGTGTTGGACAAGAGACCCAGTACTTC	CAWSVPGVGQETQYF
TRBJ1-4	TRBD1	TRBV7-9	.	TGTGCCAGCAGCTCCGGGACAGTGGTTGAAAAACTGTTTTTT	CASSSGTVVEKLFF
TRBJ2-7	TRBD2	TRBV12-3/TRBV12-4	few	TGTGCCAGCAGTTGGACTAGCGTGCAGTACTTC	CASSWTSVQYF
TRBJ1-3	.	TRBV6-6	many	TGTGCCACCTCATGGAACACCATATATTTT	CATSWNTIYF
TRBJ2-5	.	TRBV7-9	.	TGTGCCAGCAGCTTCTCCCAAGAGACCCAGTACTTC	CASSFSQETQYF
TRBJ2-4	.	TRBV12-3/TRBV12-4	many	TGTGCCAGCAGTTCCGGTAACATTCAGTACTTC	CASSSGNIQYF
TRBJ1-1	.	TRBV6-1	.	TGTGCCAGCACTGTAGAGGTGGCCTCAGGGGCTGAAGCTTTCTTT	CASTVEVASGAEAFF
TRBJ2-7	TRBD2	TRBV20-1	.	TGCAGTGCTAGAGACCCTAGCGGGAGCTCCTACGAGCAGTACTTC	CSARDPSGSSYEQYF
TRBJ2-3	TRBD2	TRBV28	few	TGTGCCAGCAGTTTTTACACGGGACTAGCGGGAGTCAGGAGCACAGATACGCAGTATTTT	CASSFYTGLAGVRSTDTQYF
TRBJ1-1	.	TRBV24-1	few	TGTGCCACCAGTGATTTTACAGGTAGGACAGCTTTCTTT	CATSDFTGRTAFF
TRBJ2-1	TRBD2	TRBV24-1	many	TGTGCCACCAGCACCGACGCGGGAGGCTACAATGAGCAGTTCTTC	CATSTDAGGYNEQFF
TRBJ2-2	.	TRBV5-1	many	TGCGCCAGCAAGGCGATCGGCGGAGCGAACACCGGGGAGCTGTTTTTT	CASKAIGGANTGELFF
TRBJ1-3	.	TRBV20-1	many	TGCAGTGCTAGAGATGCCCAATTAGGGGCTGGAAACACCATATATTTT	CSARDAQLGAGNTIYF
TRBJ2-5	TRBD1	TRBV11-3	.	TGTGCCAGCAGCGTTCGGACAGGGGGAGAGACCCAGTACTTC	CASSVRTGGETQYF
TRBJ2-3	.	TRBV29-1	many	TGCAGCGTTGTAGGGTATAGCACAGATACGCAGTATTTT	CSVVGYSTDTQYF
TRBJ2-3	.	TRBV12-3/TRBV12-4	.	TGTGCCAGCAGGGAAGAGGGAGTCACAGATACGCAGTATTTT	CASREEGVTDTQYF
TRBJ2-2	TRBD2	TRBV6-2/TRBV6-3	few	TGTGCCAGCAGTGCACTAGCGGGGCATAACACCGGGGAGCTGTTTTTT	CASSALAGHNTGELFF
TRBJ1-4	.	TRBV12-3/TRBV12-4	.	TGTGCCAGCAGTTTATATGAAAAACTGTTTTTT	CASSLYEKLFF
TRBJ2-5	TRBD2	TRBV11-2	many	TGTGCAGGCGGGGCGGGAGGGGCCCAGTACTTC	CAGGAGGAQYF
TRBJ1-5	.	TRBV4-1	many	TGCGCCAGCAGCCCTCGGCGAAGCAATCAGCCCCAGCATTTT	CASSPRRSNQPQHF
TRBJ2-1	.	TRBV19	.	TGTGCCAGTAGTCAAGGGACACCACAAATCTCCTACAATGAGCAGTTCTTC	CASSQGTPQISYNEQFF
TRBJ2-5	TRBD2	TRBV6-5	.	TGTGCCAGCAGTTTTACATGGGGGGAGGGAGAGACCCAGTACTTC	CASSFTWGEGETQYF
TRBJ2-1	TRBD2	TRBV9	many	TGTGCCAGCTCGCTCAGCGGGAATTCCTACAATGAGCAGTTCTTC	CASSLSGNSYNEQFF
TRBJ2-7	TRBD2	TRBV2	.	TGTGCCAGCACGGGACTAGCGGCCTACGAGCAGTACTTC	CASTGLAAYEQYF
TRBJ1-1	.	TRBV6-2/TRBV6-3	many	TGTGCCAGCAGAAAACAGGCGCGAAACACTGAAGCTTTCTTT	CASRKQARNTEAFF
TRBJ2-1	TRBD2	TRBV7-8	.	TGTGCCAGCAGCCATCCTAGCGGGAGTACGAATGAGCAGTTCTTC	CASSHPSGSTNEQFF
TRBJ1-2	.	TRBV3-1	few	TGTGCCAGCAGCCACGGGGGGCGCGAGCTTTATGGCTACACCTTC	CASSHGGRELYGYTF
TRBJ1-1	TRBD1	TRBV29-1	.	TGCAGCGTTATCTCACAGGGGGGATCTTTTCAGGCTTTCTTT	CSVISQGGSFQAFF
TRBJ1-2	TRBD1	TRBV6-4	many	TGTGCCAGCAGTGAGGGACAGGGGGCCGGTGGCTACACCTTC	CASSEGQGAGGYTF
TRBJ1-4	.	TRBV2	many	TGTGCCAGCAGTGGTATAGAAAATGAAAAACTGTTTTTT	CASSGIENEKLFF
TRBJ1-4	.	TRBV30	many	TGTGCCTGGAGGAGGGTGGTGAATGAAAAACTGTTTTTT	CAWRRVVNEKLFF
TRBJ1-5	TRBD1	TRBV7-6	many	TGTGCCAGCAGCTTAGCGGGACAGGCCCAGCCCCAGCATTTT	CASSLAGQAQPQHF
TRBJ2-7	.	TRBV19	.	TGTGCCAGTACGTGGGGATACGAGCAGTACTTC	CASTWGYEQYF
TRBJ2-1	TRBD2	TRBV28	many	TGTGCCAGCAGTTTCGGGGGGGGCCGGACTAGCGGGCGTACATTCAATGAGCAGTTCTTC	CASSFGGGRTSGRTFNEQFF
TRBJ1-3	TRBD1	TRBV20-1	.	TGCAGTGCTAGAGCCGGGACAGGGTTAGGAAACACCATATATTTT	CSARAGTGLGNTIYF
TRBJ2-7	TRBD1	TRBV7-9	few	TGTGCCAGCAGACCCAAAGCCCGGGACAGGGATCACGACGAGCAGTACTTC	CASRPKARDRDHDEQYF
TRBJ2-5	.	TRBV7-2	few	TGTGCCAGCAGCTTAAAAATAGCACTAGCCCGAGAGACCCAGTACTTC	CASSLKIALARETQYF
TRBJ2-5	.	TRBV7-2	.	TGTGCCAGCAGCAACGAGACCCAGTACTTC	CASSNETQYF
TRBJ1-2	.	TRBV6-5	many	TGTGCCAGCAAAAACCGGGACCCTAACTATGGCTACACCTTC	CASKNRDPNYGYTF
TRBJ2-1	.	TRBV7-9	few	TGTGCCAGCAGCCTCTCTCCCTTAGTTGAGTTCTTC	CASSLSPLVEFF
TRBJ2-7	TRBD1	TRBV29-1	few	TGCAGCGCCCAGGGGGCCCACGAGCAGTACTTC	CSAQGAHEQYF
TRBJ2-7	.	TRBV7-9	many	TGTGCCAGCAGCTTAGTATACGCGACAGGCTTCTCCTACGAGCAGTACTTC	CASSLVYATGFSYEQYF
TRBJ2-4	.	TRBV7-6	many	TGTGCCAGCAGCTCAGGACAGGGAGGGGGACACATTCAGTACTTC	CASSSGQGGGHIQYF
TRBJ2-1	TRBD2	TRBV12-3/TRBV12-4	few	TGTGCCAGCACCGTACTCGATAAGGCGGGGGGTTCCTACAATGAGCAGTTCTTC	CASTVLDKAGGSYNEQFF
TRBJ2-5	.	TRBV4-1	many	TGCGCCAGCAGCCAAGATCAGTTGGGAAGCCAAGAGACCCAGTACTTC	CASSQDQLGSQETQYF
TRBJ2-2	TRBD1	TRBV10-3	few	TGTGCCATAACCAGAACAGGGGGAGAAACCGGGGAGCTGTTTTTT	CAITRTGGETGELFF
TRBJ2-3	TRBD1	TRBV9	many	TGTGCCAGCAGCGTAGCCCAGGGGGTGGATGTCACAGATACGCAGTATTTT	CASSVAQGVDVTDTQYF
TRBJ2-3	.	TRBV6-1	.	TGTGCCAGCAGCGAACACCCTAGCACAGATACGCAGTATTTT	CASSEHPSTDTQYF
TRBJ2-1	.	TRBV6-1	.	TGTGCCAGCAGTGAAATGTTCCAGCCCAATGAGCAGTTCTTC	CASSEMFQPNEQFF
TRBJ2-3	.	TRBV9	many	TGTGCCAGCAGCGGGGGCCCGACCCTCACAGATACGCAGTATTTT	CASSGGPTLTDTQYF
TRBJ2-7	TRBD1	TRBV23-1	many	TGCGCCAGCAGACCCTCACACCGGGACAGAGGCTATAAAGGGACCTACGAGCAGTACTTC	CASRPSHRDRGYKGTYEQYF